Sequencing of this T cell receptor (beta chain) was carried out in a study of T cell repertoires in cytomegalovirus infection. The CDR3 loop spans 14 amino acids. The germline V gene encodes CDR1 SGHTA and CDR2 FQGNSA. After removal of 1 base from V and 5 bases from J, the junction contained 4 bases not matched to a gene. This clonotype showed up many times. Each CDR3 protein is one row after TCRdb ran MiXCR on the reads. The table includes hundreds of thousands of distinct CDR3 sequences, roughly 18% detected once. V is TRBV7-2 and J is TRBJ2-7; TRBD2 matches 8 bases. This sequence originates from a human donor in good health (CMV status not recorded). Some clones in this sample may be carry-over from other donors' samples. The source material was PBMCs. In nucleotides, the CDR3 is TGTGCCAGCAGCTTAGAAGCGGGGGCAGACGAGCAGTACTTC. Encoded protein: CASSLEAGADEQYF.